Listed here are 2 T cell receptor beta chains from one sample, sequenced in a study of blood T cell repertoires in COVID-19 (dated by TCRdb to about 2020). Library creation used the immunoSEQ multiplex PCR assay. Entries here come from immuneACCESS through TCRdb and include only in-frame sequences with V and J called. Some clones fail to appear in such tables; in the studies checked, an unresolved V gene covers under half of the shortfall, and the cause of the remainder is unknown. This sample holds almost 500,000 clones; approximately 91% were observed only once. The ten biggest clones cover around 7.9% of the sample. Sequencing used PBMCs or T cells enriched from blood (not recorded which). The receptors here all came from a woman aged 60-70 years who had recovered from COVID-19.

This chain uses TRBV27 with TRBJ2-2, with 8 positions matching TRBD2. This CDR3 is built from 14 residues. J was trimmed by 0 bases and V by 6 bases; bases with no gene match: 0. The germline V gene has CDR1 MNHEY and CDR2 SMNVEV (reference sequence). The CDR3, as DNA: TGTGCCAGCAGAGCGGGGGCGAACACCGGGGAGCTGTTTTTT. It yields the protein CASRAGANTGELFF.

V usage is TRBV18 and J usage is TRBJ2-7; 13 bases are shared with TRBD2. The junction had 0 bases not matched to a gene; V was cut back by 0 bases and J by 1 base. CDR1 KGHSH and CDR2 LQKENI come from the germline V gene. The CDR3 has 16 residues. The CDR3 reads CASSPPGLAGSYEQYF. The CDR3 DNA reads TGTGCCAGCTCACCACCGGGACTAGCGGGGTCCTACGAGCAGTACTTC.